This record covers a single T cell receptor beta chain. Its specific antigen is unknown. No much larger clone is present one base from it, and per-base qualities are unavailable. The junction carries 13 bases between V and J, which are trimmed by 4 bases and 4 bases respectively. Inclusive of the bounding cysteine and phenylalanine, the CDR3 is 15 residues long. Only CDR3 DNA remains: 45 bases, in frame from the first base. CDR1 and CDR2, per the germline V gene (reference sequence), are SSHAT and FNYEAQ. The collaborating institutions used their own protocols to collect whole blood in K2EDTA tubes. For TCRbeta analysis, collaborators shipped samples as frozen whole blood, isolated PBMCs, or DNA extracted from either of those sample types. TCRbeta CDR3 regions were amplified from genomic DNA by means of the immunoSEQ Assay, a bias-controlled multiplex PCR. Per the authors' processing: The number of nucleated cells in each sample was estimated by amplification of reference gene primers within the assay. To quantify the absolute abundance of each unique TCRbeta CDR3 rearrangement, sequence reads were collapsed and filtered. For each sample, productive Simpson clonality was calculated as the square root of Simpson's diversity index across productive rearrangements. This immuneACCESS table, as held by TCRdb, lists in-frame sequences with V and J called but not all clones. Of the missing ones, under half trace to an unresolved V gene in checked studies; the others have no known cause. The DNA was the basis for D and trimming; V, J and clone size are from that table. Across this sample there are some 270,000 clones, with around 86% seen only once. The top ten clonotypes cover approximately 9.7% of the sample.

The data were taken from a study of blood T cell repertoires in COVID-19 (dated by TCRdb to 2020 to 2022). For the study in its entirety: Samples from collaborators originated in the United States, Italy and Spain and spanned both the acute and convalescent phases of COVID-19. The repertoires were released in a freely available public database intended as a resource for research on the immune response to SARS-CoV-2. The material from the prospective study consisted of cDNA or gDNA derived from T cells, B-cell-depleted T cells, or PBMCs. Where available, HLA class I and class II types were taken from metadata supplied by the sample provider and were not determined by assay-based typing. Samples were obtained from the ongoing ImmuneRACE study (first 160 participants) and from approximately 1,200 subjects provided by 6 global collaborators. Deeply sampled blood TCRbeta repertoires from subjects exposed to, actively infected with, or recovered from COVID-19 were included in the dataset. The sample metadata nearly always contained a de-identified subject ID, COVID-19 status, age in years and sex. The investigation overall reported the following: Clinical and demographic metadata were provided uncurated, with the amount varying by source and participant.

This sequence originates from a man aged 35 to 55 with active or convalescent COVID-19. The sample comprised peripheral blood. This receptor chain uses TRBV7-7 and TRBJ2-2, and perhaps TRBD1 as D gene, on 6 matching bases. The CDR3 has the sequence CASSSGTYGTGELFF. The nucleotide sequence is TGTGCCAGCAGCTCCGGGACATACGGCACCGGGGAGCTGTTTTTT.